This T cell receptor beta chain was identified during a study of blood T cell repertoires in COVID-19. Study information: Material from acute and convalescent COVID-19 was sourced from the United States, Italy and Spain. Sample material is recorded as cDNA or gDNA derived from T cells, B-cell-depleted T cells, or PBMCs.

The germline gives CDR1 LNHDA, CDR2 SQIVND (reference sequence). V lost 7 bases, J lost 9 bases, and 10 bases stayed unmatched. The CDR3 consists of 14 residues. How the authors handled the data: Amplification of reference gene primers provided the estimated nucleated cell counts. This table comes from immunoSEQ multiplex PCR, and its TCRdb copy is limited to in-frame clones, with some not included. V, J and clone size were drawn from that table, and D and trimming were deduced from the DNA. This sample has approximately 240,000 clones, with around four fifths found just once. The receptor was derived from a woman in her sixties who had recovered from COVID-19. V is TRBV19 and J is TRBJ2-2; 8 bases map to TRBD2. Sequences were obtained from peripheral blood. The CDR3 nucleotides are TGTGCCAGTAACGACGGGGGGGCGGTGCGGGAGCTGTTTTTT. Amino acid sequence: CASNDGGAVRELFF.